The T cell receptor beta chain under discussion was sequenced for a study of PD-1 blockade in classical Hodgkin lymphoma. Study results and caveats: It was CD4+ TCR diversity, not CD8+, that rose significantly by C4D1. Reasons behind the repertoire differences stay unclear, perhaps disease activity or earlier therapy.

TCRdb keeps only in-frame clones here, not all; method: immunoSEQ multiplex PCR. The sample lists 80,000 to 100,000 clones, just under 95% seen once, with roughly 2.8% in the top ten. Germline assignment: CDR1 MGHRA and CDR2 YSYEKL. V lost 0 bases and J lost 5; bases outside the gene matches: 4. The CDR3 runs to 15 residues. After autologous stem cell transplantation all patients relapsed, and prior brentuximab vedotin exposure differed between cohorts. As regards this clone: What it recognizes is unknown.

This chain links TRBV4-1 with TRBJ2-7, with 10 bases aligning to TRBD1. The receptor was isolated from a human donor with classical Hodgkin lymphoma. The sequenced sample was peripheral blood mononuclear cells (PBMCs), obtained at baseline. CDR3 sequence: CASSQEDGTGDEQYF. The DNA for the CDR3 is TGCGCCAGCAGCCAAGAAGACGGGACAGGGGACGAGCAGTACTTC.